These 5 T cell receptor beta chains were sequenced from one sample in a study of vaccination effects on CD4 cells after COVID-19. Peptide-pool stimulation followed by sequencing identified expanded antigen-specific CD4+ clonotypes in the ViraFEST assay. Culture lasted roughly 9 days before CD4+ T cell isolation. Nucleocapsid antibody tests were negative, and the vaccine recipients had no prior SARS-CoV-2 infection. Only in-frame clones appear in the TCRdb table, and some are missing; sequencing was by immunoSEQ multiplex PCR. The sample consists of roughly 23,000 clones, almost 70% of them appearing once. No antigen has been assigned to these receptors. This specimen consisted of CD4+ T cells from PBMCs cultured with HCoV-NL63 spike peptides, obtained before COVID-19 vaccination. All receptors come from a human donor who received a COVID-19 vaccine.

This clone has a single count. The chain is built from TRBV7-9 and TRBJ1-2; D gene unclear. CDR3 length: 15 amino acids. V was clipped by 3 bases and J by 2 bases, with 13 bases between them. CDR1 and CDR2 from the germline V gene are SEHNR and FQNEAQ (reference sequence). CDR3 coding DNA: TGTGCCAGCAGCTTTCGGGTATGGGGAAACTATGGCTACACCTTC. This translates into CASSFRVWGNYGYTF.

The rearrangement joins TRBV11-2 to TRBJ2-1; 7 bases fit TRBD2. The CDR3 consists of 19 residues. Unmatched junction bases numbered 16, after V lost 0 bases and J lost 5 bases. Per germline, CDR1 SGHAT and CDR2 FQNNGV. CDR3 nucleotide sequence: TGTGCCAGCAGCTTAGATTATTTCCCCGACGGGACTATAAACAATGAGCAGTTCTTC. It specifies CASSLDYFPDGTINNEQFF.

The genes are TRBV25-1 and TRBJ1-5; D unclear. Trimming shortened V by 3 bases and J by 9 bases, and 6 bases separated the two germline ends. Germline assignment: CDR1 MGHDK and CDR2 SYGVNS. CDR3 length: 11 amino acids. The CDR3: CASSDEGPQHF. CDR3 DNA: TGTGCCAGCAGTGATGAGGGGCCCCAGCATTTT.

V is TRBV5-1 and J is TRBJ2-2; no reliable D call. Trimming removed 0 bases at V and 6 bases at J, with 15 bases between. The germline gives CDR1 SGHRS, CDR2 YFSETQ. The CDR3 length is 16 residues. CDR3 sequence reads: CASSLAPRGMAGELFF. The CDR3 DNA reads TGCGCCAGCAGCTTGGCCCCTCGCGGAATGGCCGGGGAGCTGTTTTTT. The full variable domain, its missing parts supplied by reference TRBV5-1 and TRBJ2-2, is KAGVTQTPRYLIKTRGQQVTLSCSPISGHRSVSWYQQTPGQGLQFLFEYFSETQRNKGNFPGRFSGRQFSNSRSEMNVSTLELGDSALYLCASSLAPRGMAGELFFGEGSRLTVL.

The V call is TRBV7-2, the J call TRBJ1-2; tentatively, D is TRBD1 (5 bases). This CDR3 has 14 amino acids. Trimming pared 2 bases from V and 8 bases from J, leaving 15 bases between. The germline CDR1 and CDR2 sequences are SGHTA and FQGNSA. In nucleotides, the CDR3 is TGTGCCAGCAGCTTATATATGGGGCTTAACGGCTACACCTTC. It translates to CASSLYMGLNGYTF.